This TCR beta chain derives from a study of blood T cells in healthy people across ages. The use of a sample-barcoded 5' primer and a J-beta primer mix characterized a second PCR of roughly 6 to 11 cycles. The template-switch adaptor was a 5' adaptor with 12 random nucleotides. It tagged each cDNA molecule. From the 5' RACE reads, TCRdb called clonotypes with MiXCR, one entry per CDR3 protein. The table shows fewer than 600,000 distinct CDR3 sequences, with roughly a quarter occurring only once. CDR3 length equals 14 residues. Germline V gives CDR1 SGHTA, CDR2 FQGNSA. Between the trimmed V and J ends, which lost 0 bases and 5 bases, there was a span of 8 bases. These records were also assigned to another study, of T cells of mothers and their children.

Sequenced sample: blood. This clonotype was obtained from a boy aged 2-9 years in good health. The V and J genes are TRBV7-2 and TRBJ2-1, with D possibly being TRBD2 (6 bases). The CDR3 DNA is TGTGCCAGCAGCTTAGCCGGGAGCGACAATGAGCAGTTCTTC. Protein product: CASSLAGSDNEQFF.